The subject of this entry is one T cell receptor beta chain. Some clones are missing from TCRdb's copy, which holds only in-frame ones; the method was immunoSEQ multiplex PCR. The data contain about 980,000 clones, roughly 72% of them singletons. The sample comes from a study of shared clonotypes between healthy human individuals. Adult donors, all healthy and HIV-negative, had no recent acute infections or vaccinations. This CDR3 comprises 14 residues. Germline V lookup: CDR1 KGHSH, CDR2 LQKENI. V shed 3 bases and J shed 2 bases, with 11 bases lying between them. The genes are TRBV18 and TRBJ2-7, with a weak D call TRBD2 (6 bases). This sequence was found in a man aged 18 to 30 in good health. The sample consisted of memory CD4+ T cells sorted from blood. Subset in this sample: CD45RA-negative fraction. CDR3 region: CASSPYGGTYEQYF. Written as DNA, the CDR3 is TGTGCCAGCTCACCTTATGGAGGGACCTACGAGCAGTACTTC.